The 2 T cell receptor beta chains below were found in one sample sequenced in a study of cytomegalovirus exposure and HLA in healthy donors. PCR employed 60 Vbeta and 13 Jbeta primers. Only in-frame clones appear in the TCRdb table, and some are missing; sequencing was by immunoSEQ multiplex PCR. There are approximately 150,000 clones in the sample; around four fifths occur only once, and 3% to 3.5% lies in the top ten. Material for sequencing was PBMCs. These receptors came from a male donor in good health and CMV-seronegative.

The sample holds one count of this clone. V usage is TRBV9 and J usage is TRBJ1-5, with D perhaps TRBD1 (5 bases). There are 15 residues in the CDR3. Germline assignment: CDR1 SGDLS and CDR2 YYNGEE. Trimming took off 0 bases at V and 3 bases at J, with 10 bases between the two ends. The DNA of the CDR3 is TGTGCCAGCAGCGTAGGGGGGGGACCCAATCAGCCCCAGCATTTT. This encodes CASSVGGGPNQPQHF. Full variable domain (missing parts from reference TRBV9 and TRBJ1-5): DSGVTQTPKHLITATGQRVTLRCSPRSGDLSVYWYQQSLDQGLQFLIQYYNGEERAKGNILERFSAQQFPDLHSELNLSSLELGDSALYFCASSVGGGPNQPQHFGDGTRLSIL.

The V gene is TRBV7-9, the J gene TRBJ1-4; possibly TRBD1 for D (6 bases). Trimming took off 3 bases at V and 5 bases at J, with 13 bases between the two ends. CDR1 is SEHNR, CDR2 FQNEAQ, per germline (reference sequence). The CDR3 has 15 amino acids. The CDR3 region has the DNA TGTGCCAGCAGCTTGGGGACAATCGGAAATGAAAAACTGTTTTTT. Translated, it gives CASSLGTIGNEKLFF.